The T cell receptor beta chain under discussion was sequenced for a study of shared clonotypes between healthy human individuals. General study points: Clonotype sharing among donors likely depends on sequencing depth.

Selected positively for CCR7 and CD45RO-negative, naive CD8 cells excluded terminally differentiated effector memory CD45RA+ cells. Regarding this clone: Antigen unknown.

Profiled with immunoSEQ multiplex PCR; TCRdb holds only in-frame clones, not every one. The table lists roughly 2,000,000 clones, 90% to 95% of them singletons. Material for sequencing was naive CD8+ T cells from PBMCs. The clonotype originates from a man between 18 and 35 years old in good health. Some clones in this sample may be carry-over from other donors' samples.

The CDR3 nucleotides read TGTGCCAGCAGTCACCTCAACACTGAAGCTTTCTTT. Translating it yields CASSHLNTEAFF. The J gene is TRBJ1-1, the V gene TRBV6-5; no clear D gene. This CDR3 contains 12 residues. V was cut by 5 bases and J by 2 bases, with 6 bases left in between. The V gene's germline CDR1 is MNHEY and CDR2 SVGAGI.